What follows are 22 T cell receptor beta chains derived from one specimen sequenced in a study of PD-1 blockade in classical Hodgkin lymphoma. After autologous stem cell transplantation all patients relapsed, and prior brentuximab vedotin exposure differed between cohorts. Assay: immunoSEQ multiplex PCR; the TCRdb copy retains only in-frame clones and omits some. The table has 40,000 to 45,000 clones, around 71% seen once; the top ten hold 3%. The input for sequencing was peripheral blood mononuclear cells (PBMCs), taken at baseline. The receptors here all came from a human donor with classical Hodgkin lymphoma.

The CDR3: CASGPERDYGYTF. DNA for the CDR3: TGTGCTAGTGGCCCGGAGAGGGACTATGGCTACACCTTC. The chain recombines TRBV12-5 with TRBJ1-2; D not certain. The V end was cut by 6 bases, the J end by 3 bases, with 11 bases between. This CDR3 region has 13 residues. Germline loops: CDR1 LGHNT, CDR2 FRNRAP.

The chain links TRBV4-3 to TRBJ2-3, with D perhaps assigned TRBD1 or TRBD2 (6 bases each). The V and J ends lost 0 bases and 6 bases respectively, with 13 bases between them. The CDR3 spans 15 residues. Germline CDR1 LGHNA, CDR2 YSLEER. In nucleotides, the CDR3 is TGCGCCAGCAGCCAAGAGGGGGGCCAGGTGGATACGCAGTATTTT. It codes for CASSQEGGQVDTQYF.

There are a few counts of this clone. The rearrangement links TRBV27 to TRBJ2-5; TRBD1 matches at 11 bases. The CDR3 extends over 16 amino acids. The germline gives CDR1 MNHEY, CDR2 SMNVEV (reference sequence). V gave up 8 bases and J gave up 5 bases; unmatched junction bases: 13. The CDR3 DNA reads as TGTGCCAGCTCCCCTCGGACAGGGGGCTCACTCGAGACCCAGTACTTC. Amino acids: CASSPRTGGSLETQYF.

The chain employs TRBV6-6 and TRBJ2-7; D gene unclear. With 7 bases removed from V and 0 bases from J, the gap between germline ends came to 19 bases. There are 16 residues in the CDR3. Germline lookup yields CDR1 MNHNY and CDR2 SVGAGI (reference sequence). CDR3 loop: CASTLSRQFSSYEQYF. CDR3 DNA: TGTGCCAGCACCCTAAGTCGGCAATTTAGCTCCTACGAGCAGTACTTC.

The J gene is TRBJ1-6, the V gene TRBV19; the D is unclear. The CDR3 extends over 14 amino acids. V was clipped by 1 base and J by 6 bases, with 7 bases between them. CDR1 LNHDA and CDR2 SQIVND come from the germline V gene (reference sequence). The CDR3 nucleotides read TGTGCCAGTAGTATAGCCGGCAGTAATTCACCCCTCCACTTT. As protein: CASSIAGSNSPLHF.

This clone was detected only a few times. This sequence joins TRBV10-3 and TRBJ2-1; D may be TRBD1 (6 bases). This CDR3 has 16 residues. The germline CDR1 and CDR2 sequences are ENHRY and SYGVKD. The V end lost 0 bases, the J end lost 5 bases, and 14 bases lay between the germline ends. The DNA for the CDR3 is TGTGCCATCAGTGAGTCGATGGCAGGGGCGGACAATGAGCAGTTCTTC. Translation: CAISESMAGADNEQFF.

The sample holds a few counts of this clone. The chain uses TRBV30 and TRBJ1-6; 7 positions match TRBD1. Germline-derived CDR1 and CDR2 are GTSNPN and SVGIG (reference sequence). The CDR3 spans 14 residues. Trimming took 4 bases from V and 5 from J; bases not matched to a gene: 5. CDR3 in DNA: TGTGCCTGGACCCGGGACAGTAATAATTCACCCCTCCACTTT. Protein: CAWTRDSNNSPLHF.

The chain combines TRBV7-3 with TRBJ2-2; D might be TRBD1 or TRBD2, each matching 5 bases. The V and J ends lost 5 bases and 4 bases respectively, with 11 bases between them. From germline, CDR1 is SGHTA and CDR2 FQGTGA. The CDR3 covers 14 residues. The CDR3 nucleotides are TGTGCCAGCAGCGGGGACGGGGTCACCGGGGAGCTGTTTTTT. It encodes CASSGDGVTGELFF.

The chain links TRBV18 to TRBJ1-5; no definite D call. Germline CDR1 KGHSH, CDR2 LQKENI. Trimming shortened V by 6 bases and J by 7 bases, and 16 bases separated the two germline ends. The CDR3 runs to 14 residues. The CDR3 sequence is CASSPMSGNQPQHF. The CDR3 DNA follows: TGTGCCAGCTCCCCAATGAGCGGGAACCAGCCCCAGCATTTT.

This chain links TRBV6-1 with TRBJ2-3; 8 bases map to TRBD1. The V gene end was trimmed by 11 bases and the J gene end by 10 bases; junction bases not matched to a gene: 11. The CDR3 runs to 12 residues. Germline CDR1 and CDR2: MNHNS and SASEGT. This CDR3 is CAGQTGDEAQYF. The DNA of the CDR3 is TGTGCCGGGCAGACAGGGGATGAGGCGCAGTATTTT.

The V gene is TRBV18, the J gene TRBJ2-7, with D perhaps being TRBD1 or TRBD2 (5 bases each). This CDR3 is 12 amino acids long. The germline gives CDR1 KGHSH, CDR2 LQKENI. The V end was cut by 2 bases, the J end by 5 bases, with 7 bases between. As DNA, the CDR3 is TGTGCCAGCTCACCAATGGGGGACGAGCAGTACTTC. Amino acids: CASSPMGDEQYF.

The genes are TRBV2 and TRBJ2-5; D possibly uses TRBD1 or TRBD2 (5 bases each). This CDR3 is 14 amino acids long. Germline-derived CDR1 and CDR2 are SNHLY and FYNNEI. Trimming pared 8 bases from V and 3 bases from J, leaving 16 bases between. CDR3 region: CASYVPGTEETQYF. In DNA form, the CDR3 reads TGTGCCAGCTATGTACCAGGGACGGAAGAGACCCAGTACTTC.

The chain is built from TRBV27 and TRBJ2-2, with 14 positions matching TRBD2. This CDR3 is 17 amino acids long. The germline gives CDR1 MNHEY, CDR2 SMNVEV (reference sequence). Germline trimming cut 7 bases from V and 5 bases from J; bases unmatched to any gene: 9. The DNA for the CDR3 is TGTGCCAGCACATCGCGACTAGCGGGGGGGCTTACCGGGGAGCTGTTTTTT. Protein product: CASTSRLAGGLTGELFF.

This clone was recorded only once. The J gene is TRBJ2-2, the V gene TRBV19; 7 bases agree with TRBD2. The CDR3 runs to 16 residues. V lost 8 bases and J lost 6; bases outside the gene matches: 15. Per germline, CDR1 LNHDA and CDR2 SQIVND (reference sequence). In DNA, the CDR3 is TGTGCCAGTCTCTTTGGCGGGGACTACCCTCCCGGGGAGCTGTTTTTT. It specifies CASLFGGDYPPGELFF.

The chain is built from TRBV29-1 and TRBJ2-2; D assignment may be TRBD1 or TRBD2 (5 bases each). CDR1 and CDR2 from the germline V gene are SQVTM and ANQGSEA. The CDR3 is 12 residues long. V was trimmed by 6 bases and J by 6 bases, leaving 11 bases between them. CDR3 nucleotide sequence: TGCAGCGTGGTTGGGGGTTCCGGGGAGCTGTTTTTT. Residues: CSVVGGSGELFF.

The chain uses TRBV15 and TRBJ1-6; weak D call: TRBD1 (5 bases). With 4 bases removed from V and 3 bases from J, the gap between germline ends came to 19 bases. Germline CDR1 and CDR2: LNHNV and YYDKDF (reference sequence). CDR3 length: 18 residues. The CDR3 nucleotides read TGTGCCACCAGCAACCGCGTGGGACTGGGAGACTATAATTCACCCCTCCACTTT. It is translated as CATSNRVGLGDYNSPLHF. Complete variable domain (other parts from reference TRBV15 and TRBJ1-6): DAMVIQNPRYQVTQFGKPVTLSCSQTLNHNVMYWYQQKSSQAPKLLFHYYDKDFNNEADTPDNFQSRRPNTSFCFLDIRSPGLGDTAMYLCATSNRVGLGDYNSPLHFGNGTRLTVT.

The rearrangement joins TRBV6-5 to TRBJ1-2; D is uncertain. Germline V CDR1 and CDR2: MNHEY, SVGAGI. Trimming removed 0 bases from V and 5 bases from J, with 10 bases in between. The CDR3 loop spans 14 amino acids. DNA for the CDR3: TGTGCCAGCAGTTACTCGAACCCAGTATATGGCTACACCTTC. Its protein is CASSYSNPVYGYTF.

The chain uses TRBV30 and TRBJ1-1, with TRBD1 as a possible D gene (5 bases). Trimming stripped 2 bases from V and 8 bases from J, with 18 bases between. The CDR3 runs 14 residues. Germline V lookup: CDR1 GTSNPN, CDR2 SVGIG (reference sequence). The CDR3 DNA reads TGTGCCTGGAGTAAAGGGACCTCCGCCAGAGAAGCTTTCTTT. Translating gives CAWSKGTSAREAFF.

The chain employs TRBV7-2 and TRBJ2-5; 8 bases map to TRBD2. The CDR3 runs to 15 residues. From germline, CDR1 is SGHTA and CDR2 FQGNSA. Trimming removed 2 bases from V and 3 bases from J; junction bases left unmatched: 5. The CDR3 here is CASSLLGREEETQYF. CDR3 sequence (DNA): TGTGCCAGCAGCTTACTAGGGCGGGAGGAAGAGACCCAGTACTTC.

The V gene is TRBV29-1, the J gene TRBJ2-7, with 7 bases lining up with TRBD1. The CDR3 runs to 14 residues. Germline V gene sequence: CDR1 SQVTM, CDR2 ANQGSEA. J was trimmed by 0 bases and V by 2 bases; bases with no gene match: 4. In DNA, the CDR3 is TGCAGCGTTGAAAGGACAGGCAGCTCCTACGAGCAGTACTTC. Its translation: CSVERTGSSYEQYF.

This chain links TRBV30 with TRBJ2-5; D remains unclear. With 2 bases removed from V and 6 bases from J, the gap between germline ends came to 4 bases. CDR1 is GTSNPN and CDR2 is SVGIG in the germline V gene (reference sequence). The length of the CDR3 is 10 residues. The CDR3 DNA is TGTGCCTGGAGTTCGCAGACCCAGTACTTC. Amino acid sequence: CAWSSQTQYF.

By share, this clone counts as medium-sized. V usage is TRBV9 and J usage is TRBJ2-7, with 8 bases matching TRBD2. The CDR3 has 15 residues. V lost 3 bases, J lost 4 bases, and 9 bases stayed unmatched. Germline V gene data show CDR1 as SGDLS and CDR2 as YYNGEE. CDR3 sequence reads: CASSAEKSGSYEQYF. In DNA, the CDR3 is TGTGCCAGCAGCGCCGAGAAAAGCGGGAGTTACGAGCAGTACTTC.